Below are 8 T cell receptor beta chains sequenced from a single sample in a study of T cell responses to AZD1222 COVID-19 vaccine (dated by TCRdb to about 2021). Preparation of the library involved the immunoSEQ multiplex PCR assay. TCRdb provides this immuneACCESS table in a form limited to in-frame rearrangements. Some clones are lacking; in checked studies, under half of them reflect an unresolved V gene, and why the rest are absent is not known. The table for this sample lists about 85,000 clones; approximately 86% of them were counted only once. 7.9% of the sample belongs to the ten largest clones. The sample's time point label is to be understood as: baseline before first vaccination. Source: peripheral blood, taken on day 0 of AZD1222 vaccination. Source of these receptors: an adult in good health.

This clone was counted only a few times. The CDR3 reads CASSFQGSTNEKLFF. The CDR3 nucleotides read TGTGCCAGCAGTTTCCAGGGATCAACTAATGAAAAACTGTTTTTT. The chain is built from TRBV28 and TRBJ1-4, with D maybe TRBD1 (5 bases). V gave up 3 bases and J gave up 0 bases, with 8 bases separating them. The CDR3 runs to 15 residues. Germline V CDR1 and CDR2: MDHEN, SYDVKM. Full variable domain (remainder filled in from reference TRBV28 and TRBJ1-4): DVKVTQSSRYLVKRTGEKVFLECVQDMDHENMFWYRQDPGLGLRLIYFSYDVKMKEKGDIPEGYSVSREKKERFSLILESASTNQTSMYLCASSFQGSTNEKLFFGSGTQLSVL.

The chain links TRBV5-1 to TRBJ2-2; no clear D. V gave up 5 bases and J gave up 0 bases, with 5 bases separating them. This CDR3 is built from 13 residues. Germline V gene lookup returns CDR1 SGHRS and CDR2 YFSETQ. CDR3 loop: CASRDANTGELFF. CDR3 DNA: TGCGCCAGCAGGGACGCGAACACCGGGGAGCTGTTTTTT.

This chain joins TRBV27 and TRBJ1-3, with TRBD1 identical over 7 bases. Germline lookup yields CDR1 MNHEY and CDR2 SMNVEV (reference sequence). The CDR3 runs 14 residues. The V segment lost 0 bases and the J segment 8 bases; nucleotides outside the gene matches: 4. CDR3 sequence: CASSLSTGSDTIYF. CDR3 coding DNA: TGTGCCAGCAGTTTATCGACAGGGAGTGACACCATATATTTT.

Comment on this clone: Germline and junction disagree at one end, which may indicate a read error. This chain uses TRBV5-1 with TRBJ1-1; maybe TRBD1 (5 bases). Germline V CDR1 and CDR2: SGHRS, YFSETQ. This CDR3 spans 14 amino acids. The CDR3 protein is CASSGGLPNSEAFF. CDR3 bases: TGCGCCAGCAGCGGGGGACTCCCGAACTCTGAAGCTTTCTTT. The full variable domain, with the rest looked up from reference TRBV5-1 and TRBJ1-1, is KAGVTQTPRYLIKTRGQQVTLSCSPISGHRSVSWYQQTPGQGLQFLFEYFSETQRNKGNFPGRFSGRQFSNSRSEMNVSTLELGDSALYLCASSGGLPNSEAFFGQGTRLTVV.

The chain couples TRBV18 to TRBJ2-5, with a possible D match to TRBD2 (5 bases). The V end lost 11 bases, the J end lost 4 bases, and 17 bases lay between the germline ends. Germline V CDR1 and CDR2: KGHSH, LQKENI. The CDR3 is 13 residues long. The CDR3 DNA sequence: TGTGCCGGACGGACCGGGATGGGAGAGACCCAGTACTTC. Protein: CAGRTGMGETQYF. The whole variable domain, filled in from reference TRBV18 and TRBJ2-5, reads NAGVMQNPRHLVRRRGQEARLRCSPMKGHSHVYWYRQLPEEGLKFMVYLQKENIIDESGMPKERFSAEFPKEGPSILRIQQVVRGDSAAYFCAGRTGMGETQYFGPGTRLLVL.

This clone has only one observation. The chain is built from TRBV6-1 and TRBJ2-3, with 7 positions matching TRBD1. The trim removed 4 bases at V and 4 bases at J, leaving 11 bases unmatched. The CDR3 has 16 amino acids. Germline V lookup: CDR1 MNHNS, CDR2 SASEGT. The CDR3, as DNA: TGTGCCAGCAGTGCCCGGACAGGACCAGGGTCAGATACGCAGTATTTT. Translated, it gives CASSARTGPGSDTQYF.

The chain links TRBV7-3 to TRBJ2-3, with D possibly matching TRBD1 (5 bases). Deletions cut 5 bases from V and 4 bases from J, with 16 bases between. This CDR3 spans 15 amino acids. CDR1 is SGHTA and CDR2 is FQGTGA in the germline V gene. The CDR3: CASSPQGLGPDTQYF. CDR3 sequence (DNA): TGTGCCAGCAGCCCCCAGGGCCTAGGCCCAGATACGCAGTATTTT.

The CDR3 nucleotides are TGTGCCACCAGCAGAGAGACAGGGGGCTTAATGAGTTCACCCCTCCACTTT. This translates into CATSRETGGLMSSPLHF. The chain couples TRBV15 to TRBJ1-6, with TRBD1 matching 10 bases. The CDR3 runs 17 residues. After removal of 0 bases from V and 9 bases from J, the junction contained 8 bases not matched to a gene. Germline CDR1 LNHNV, CDR2 YYDKDF (reference sequence).